The entry below gives a single TCR beta chain sequence along with its context. Germline loops: CDR1 ENHRY, CDR2 SYGVKD. The CDR3 is 14 amino acids. Losses at the gene ends were 6 bases for V and 9 bases for J; bases not matched to a gene: 9. Sequencing was performed with immunoSEQ multiplex PCR; in TCRdb, only in-frame clones are kept and a portion is missing. The sample shows roughly 180,000 clones, about 85% of them seen only once. The data derive from a study of blood T cell repertoires in COVID-19. Sequenced sample: peripheral blood. V usage is TRBV10-3 and J usage is TRBJ2-1; 9 nucleotides agree with TRBD1. The TCR comes from a man in his sixties who had recovered from COVID-19. The CDR3 DNA follows: TGTGCCATCAGCACCGGGACAGGGCTCGGTGAGCAGTTCTTC. Amino acids: CAISTGTGLGEQFF.